The clone carrying this TCR beta chain has just a few counts. This table comes from immunoSEQ multiplex PCR, and its TCRdb copy is limited to in-frame clones, with some not included. The sample includes around 89,000 clones, around 82% seen only once; the top ten take over 7.5%. The length of the CDR3 is 12 residues. Germline values: CDR1 MNHEY, CDR2 SVGAGI. V was shortened by 6 bases and J by 10 bases, with 10 bases between the two germline ends. The data were taken from a study of control samples from healthy donors and cancer patients. The source material was blood. This TCR derives from a woman aged 55-70 years in good health. V is TRBV6-5 and J is TRBJ1-6, with D perhaps matching TRBD1 (5 bases). CDR3 loop: CASRMGGSPLHF. The CDR3 nucleotides are TGTGCCAGCAGGATGGGGGGATCACCCCTCCACTTT.